The 5 T cell receptor beta chains presented below share a single source sample, sequenced in a study of T cells expressing NK-cell markers. TCRdb re-called the 5' RACE reads, yielding one record per CDR3 amino acid sequence without DNA. This sample's clone table lists 500,000 or so distinct CDR3 sequences. Sequenced sample: blood T cells: a sorted CD56 or NKG2C T cell subset, CD4+ or CD8+ T cells, or bulk PBMC T cells (not recorded which). These receptors were collected from a man aged 18 to 30 in good health.

V usage is TRBV12-3 or TRBV12-4 and J usage is TRBJ1-4; the D call from TCRdb, TRBD1, cannot be confirmed without DNA. This CDR3 comprises 17 residues. The CDR3 sequence is CASSLYLGGATNEKLFF.

This sequence joins TRBV2 and TRBJ1-1; TCRdb's D gene call, TRBD1, goes unchecked for lack of DNA. This CDR3 is 11 amino acids long. Germline V gene lookup returns CDR1 SNHLY and CDR2 FYNNEI. This CDR3 is CASSVQSEAFF.

The chain combines TRBV4-1 with TRBJ1-1; TCRdb calls TRBD1, which cannot be checked without DNA. CDR1 and CDR2 from the germline V gene are MGHRA and YSYEKL. The length of the CDR3 is 16 residues. The CDR3: CASSQLPGRLDTEAFF.

The chain is built from TRBV12-3 or TRBV12-4 and TRBJ2-7; TCRdb calls TRBD1, which cannot be checked without DNA. This CDR3 is built from 15 residues. The CDR3 reads CASSLSAGRGYEQYF.

This rearrangement joins TRBV29-1 to TRBJ1-1; TCRdb's D gene call, TRBD1, goes unchecked for lack of DNA. The germline CDR1 and CDR2 sequences are SQVTM and ANQGSEA. This CDR3 is 16 amino acids long. The CDR3 spells CSVEDAGQLRNTEAFF.